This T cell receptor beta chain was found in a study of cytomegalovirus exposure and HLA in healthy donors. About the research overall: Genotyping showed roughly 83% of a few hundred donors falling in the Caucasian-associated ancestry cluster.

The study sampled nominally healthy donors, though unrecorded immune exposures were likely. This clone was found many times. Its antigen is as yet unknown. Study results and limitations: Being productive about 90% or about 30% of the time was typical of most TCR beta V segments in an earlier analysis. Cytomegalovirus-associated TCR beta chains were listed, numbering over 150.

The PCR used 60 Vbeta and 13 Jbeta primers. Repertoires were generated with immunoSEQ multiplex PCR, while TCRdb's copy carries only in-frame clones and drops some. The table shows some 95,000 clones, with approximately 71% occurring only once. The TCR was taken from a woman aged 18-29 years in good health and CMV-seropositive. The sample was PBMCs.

The CDR3 loop reads CASNPDGGGGNTIYF. CDR3 nucleotides: TGTGCCAGCAATCCGGACGGAGGTGGGGGAAACACCATATATTTT. The chain carries TRBV2 and TRBJ1-3; no firm D call. The CDR3 length is 15 residues. Per germline, CDR1 SNHLY and CDR2 FYNNEI. The V and J ends lost 7 bases and 4 bases respectively, with 17 bases between them.